This entry lists 31 T cell receptor beta chains sequenced from one sample in a study of vaccination and CD4 T cells after COVID-19. The Oncomine TCR Beta short-read assay was applied to DNA of cultured CD4+ T cells. Each CDR3 protein is one row after TCRdb ran MiXCR on the PCR reads. The sample includes more than 20,000 distinct CDR3 sequences, around a third of them seen just once. Described treatment: roughly 11-day PBMC culture with coronavirus spike peptide pools or control peptides (ViraFEST assay). Which antigens these TCRs recognize remains unknown. The sample taken for sequencing was cultured CD4+ T cells from blood. These receptors originate from a human donor with COVID-19.

The chain couples TRBV7-2 to TRBJ2-1; TRBD2 matches at 8 bases. Per the germline V gene, CDR1 is SGHTA and CDR2 is FQGNSA. The V segment lost 4 bases and the J segment 6 bases; nucleotides outside the gene matches: 11. The CDR3 extends over 16 amino acids. CDR3 sequence: CASSSPAGVLANEQFF. In DNA form, the CDR3 reads TGTGCCAGCAGCTCGCCAGCGGGGGTATTGGCCAATGAGCAGTTCTTC.

This clonotype has a handful of counts. This chain connects TRBV2 to TRBJ1-1, with a weak D call TRBD1 (5 bases). CDR1 and CDR2 (germline): SNHLY, FYNNEI. Deletions cut 4 bases from V and 6 bases from J, with 9 bases between. The CDR3 contains 12 residues. The CDR3 DNA follows: TGTGCCAGCAGTGGGGACGTCTCTGAAGCTTTCTTT. This sequence encodes CASSGDVSEAFF.

The V and J genes are TRBV4-1 and TRBJ2-3; D not resolved. Trimming took 6 bases from V and 2 from J, leaving 21 bases between them. CDR1 is MGHRA, CDR2 YSYEKL, per germline. This CDR3 region has 17 residues. CDR3 residues: CASRGIGSAISTDTQYF. The CDR3 DNA reads TGCGCCAGCAGAGGAATCGGATCTGCGATCTCCACAGATACGCAGTATTTT.

As concerns this clonotype: The conserved phenylalanine or tryptophan normally closing the CDR3 is absent here, so this likely arose from a read error. This rearrangement joins TRBV20-1 to TRBJ2-1, with 8 bases that match TRBD2. After removal of 4 bases from V and 0 bases from J, the junction contained 2 bases not matched to a gene. Germline CDR1 is DFQATT and CDR2 is SNEGSKA (reference sequence). The CDR3 spans 14 residues. The CDR3, as DNA: TGCAGTGCTAAGCGGGGGAGCTCCTACAATGAGCAGTTCCTC. This encodes CSAKRGSSYNEQFL.

This clonotype appeared a few times. The chain uses TRBV2 and TRBJ1-2, with D perhaps matching TRBD1 (5 bases). V was pared by 8 bases and J by 5 bases, with 12 bases between. Looked up from germline, CDR1 is SNHLY and CDR2 is FYNNEI. The CDR3 extends over 12 amino acids. CDR3 sequence reads: CASRQGQYGYTF. In DNA, the CDR3 is TGTGCCAGCCGCCAGGGTCAATATGGCTACACCTTC. Variable domain in full (rest from reference TRBV2 and TRBJ1-2): EPEVTQTPSHQVTQMGQEVILRCVPISNHLYFYWYRQILGQKVEFLVSFYNNEISEKSEIFDDQFSVERPDGSNFTLKIRSTKLEDSAMYFCASRQGQYGYTFGSGTRLTVV.

The V gene is TRBV20-1, the J gene TRBJ1-6, with TRBD1 matching over 7 bases. The junction had 7 bases not matched to a gene; V was cut back by 2 bases and J by 6 bases. The CDR3 spans 15 residues. Germline assignment: CDR1 DFQATT and CDR2 SNEGSKA (reference sequence). The CDR3 nucleotides are TGCAGTGCTAGATCGACAGGGTTAAGTAATTCACCCCTCCACTTT. It codes for CSARSTGLSNSPLHF.

This clonotype occurred a few times. J is TRBJ1-6 and V is TRBV2, with a weak D call TRBD1 (6 bases). Trimming took off 5 bases at V and 5 bases at J, with 10 bases between the two ends. This CDR3 has 14 residues. Looked up from germline, CDR1 is SNHLY and CDR2 is FYNNEI. The CDR3 spells CASSTGSHNSPLHF. In DNA, the CDR3 is TGTGCCAGCAGTACAGGGTCGCATAATTCACCCCTCCACTTT.

This clonotype was counted only a few times. At one of its ends the junction is not consistent with the germline gene, which may arise from a read error. The gene calls are TRBV11-2 and TRBJ1-2, with 10 bases matching TRBD1. Germline V gene lookup returns CDR1 SGHAT and CDR2 FQNNGV. The CDR3 extends over 12 amino acids. The CDR3, as DNA: TGTGCCAGCAGCTTAGGCGACAGGGGGCCGCGCTTC. This gives the protein CASSLGDRGPRF.

The chain employs TRBV7-2 and TRBJ2-3; TRBD1 matches 11 bases. Germline V gene sequence: CDR1 SGHTA, CDR2 FQGNSA. The V and J ends lost 8 bases and 4 bases, in that order; junction bases with no gene match: 2. This CDR3 is built from 13 residues. The CDR3 DNA reads as TGTGCCAGCGGGGGACAGGGGGCAGATACGCAGTATTTT. Protein: CASGGQGADTQYF.

This clonotype was picked up a small number of times. V and J are TRBV7-9 and TRBJ1-5, with D maybe TRBD1 (6 bases). Between the trimmed V and J ends, which lost 3 bases and 7 bases, there was a span of 13 bases. Germline CDR1 reads SEHNR; CDR2 reads FQNEAQ (reference sequence). The CDR3 consists of 14 residues. CDR3 protein: CASSFEGVGQPQHF. DNA for the CDR3: TGTGCCAGCAGCTTCGAGGGGGTCGGGCAGCCCCAGCATTTT.

This rearrangement joins TRBV5-4 to TRBJ2-3; D is unclear. Trimming took 0 bases from V and 0 from J, leaving 5 bases between them. This CDR3 comprises 14 residues. The V gene's germline CDR1 is SGHNT and CDR2 YYREEE (reference sequence). CDR3 nucleotides: TGTGCCAGCAGCTTGGAAACAAGCACAGATACGCAGTATTTT. This encodes CASSLETSTDTQYF.

The chain links TRBV10-1 to TRBJ2-1; no firm D call. Germline-derived CDR1 and CDR2 are WNHNN and SYGVQD (reference sequence). V dropped 3 bases and J dropped 8 bases, with 8 bases sitting between them. The CDR3 covers 12 residues. The CDR3 here is CASSEKDDEQFF. The CDR3 nucleotides read TGCGCCAGCAGTGAAAAGGACGATGAGCAGTTCTTC.

The rearrangement uses TRBV5-4 and TRBJ2-7, with TRBD1 matching 10 bases. The CDR3 runs to 14 residues. J gave up 7 bases and V 4 bases, and 8 bases lay outside the gene matches. Germline V gives CDR1 SGHNT, CDR2 YYREEE (reference sequence). The CDR3 reads CASSLRQGAGEQYF. DNA for the CDR3: TGTGCCAGCAGCCTCCGACAGGGGGCGGGTGAGCAGTACTTC.

The chain is built from TRBV7-2 and TRBJ1-6; D ambiguous. The CDR3 is made up of 15 amino acids. Deletions cut 1 base from V and 6 bases from J, with 10 bases between. Germline loops: CDR1 SGHTA, CDR2 FQGNSA. The CDR3, as DNA: TGTGCCAGCAGCTTAGGGCCAGGTTTTAATTCACCCCTCCACTTT. It translates to CASSLGPGFNSPLHF.

This chain connects TRBV19 to TRBJ1-6; TRBD1 agrees at 9 bases. After removal of 5 bases from V and 4 bases from J, the junction contained 6 bases not matched to a gene. Looked up from germline, CDR1 is LNHDA and CDR2 is SQIVND (reference sequence). CDR3 length: 16 amino acids. CDR3 in DNA: TGTGCCAGTAGTCCCTCCGGACAGGGGTATAATTCACCCCTCCACTTT. It translates to CASSPSGQGYNSPLHF.

The chain employs TRBV7-8 and TRBJ2-1, with no clear D. V was pared by 4 bases and J by 7 bases, with 11 bases between. From germline, CDR1 is SGHVS and CDR2 FQNEAQ. This CDR3 region has 13 residues. The CDR3 loop reads CASSSFPWNEQFF. CDR3 bases: TGTGCCAGCAGCTCCTTCCCCTGGAATGAGCAGTTCTTC.

The rearrangement links TRBV19 to TRBJ1-2; a possible D gene is TRBD1 (6 bases). CDR3 length: 17 residues. Germline V gives CDR1 LNHDA, CDR2 SQIVND (reference sequence). V was pared by 4 bases and J by 4 bases, with 22 bases between. CDR3 DNA: TGTGCCAGTAGTACGTTCCCCAGGGGCCAATCCCTCTATGGCTACACCTTC. Protein: CASSTFPRGQSLYGYTF.

CDR3 loop: CASMPGQGSYEQYF. The CDR3 nucleotides are TGTGCCAGCATGCCCGGACAGGGGTCCTACGAGCAGTACTTC. The gene calls are TRBV2 and TRBJ2-7; 9 nucleotides match TRBD1. This CDR3 has 14 amino acids. Germline-derived CDR1 and CDR2 are SNHLY and FYNNEI. Trimming took 7 bases from V and 1 from J; bases not matched to a gene: 5.

This clonotype has more than one count but fewer than ten. This rearrangement joins TRBV19 to TRBJ2-2; weak D call: TRBD1 (5 bases). V was shortened by 6 bases and J by 7 bases, with 15 bases between the two germline ends. Per germline, CDR1 LNHDA and CDR2 SQIVND (reference sequence). The CDR3 contains 14 residues. CDR3 residues: CASRQAGLNGELFF. CDR3 DNA: TGTGCCAGTAGACAGGCAGGGTTGAACGGGGAGCTGTTTTTT.

This clonotype came up a few times. V usage is TRBV11-2 and J usage is TRBJ1-6, with TRBD1 matching over 7 bases. The CDR3 covers 15 residues. CDR1 SGHAT and CDR2 FQNNGV come from the germline V gene. V shed 1 base, J shed 8 bases, and the junction held 5 bases outside the gene matches. This CDR3 is CASSLGRTGHSPLHF. As DNA, the CDR3 is TGTGCCAGCAGCTTAGGTAGGACAGGCCATTCACCCCTCCACTTT.

This rearrangement joins TRBV12-3 or TRBV12-4 to TRBJ1-1, with 7 bases fitting TRBD1. CDR3 length equals 13 residues. V gave up 6 bases and J gave up 3 bases; unmatched junction bases: 4. The CDR3 is CASRFQGDTEAFF. In nucleotides, the CDR3 is TGTGCCAGCAGATTTCAGGGGGACACTGAAGCTTTCTTT.

This clonotype occurred a few times. V and J are TRBV25-1 and TRBJ2-5; a possible D gene is TRBD2 (6 bases). V was pared by 2 bases and J by 6 bases, with 16 bases between. Per the germline V gene, CDR1 is MGHDK and CDR2 is SYGVNS. The CDR3 totals 15 residues. CDR3 residues: CASSEMLGGEQTQYF. The CDR3 nucleotides are TGTGCCAGCAGTGAAATGTTGGGCGGGGAACAGACCCAGTACTTC.

The chain links TRBV10-3 to TRBJ2-5; D gene ambiguous. CDR3 length equals 12 residues. V dropped 4 bases and J dropped 5 bases, with 8 bases sitting between them. Per the germline V gene, CDR1 is ENHRY and CDR2 is SYGVKD. CDR3 coding DNA: TGTGCCATCAGTGCCTCCTCCGAGACCCAGTACTTC. Translated: CAISASSETQYF.

The chain links TRBV7-9 to TRBJ1-1; TRBD1 might be the D (6 bases). Germline assignment: CDR1 SEHNR and CDR2 FQNEAQ (reference sequence). V shed 3 bases and J shed 1 base, with 9 bases lying between them. CDR3 size: 14 residues. The CDR3 nucleotides read TGTGCCAGCAGCTTCATAGGGGGGAACACTGAAGCTTTCTTT. Residues: CASSFIGGNTEAFF.

This clonotype came up a few times. The gene calls are TRBV24-1 and TRBJ1-5; tentatively, D is TRBD1 (6 bases). This CDR3 contains 15 residues. The V end was cut by 0 bases, the J end by 5 bases, with 10 bases between. The V gene's germline CDR1 is KGHDR and CDR2 SFDVKD. The CDR3 here is CATSDLAQGYQPQHF. The CDR3 bases are TGTGCCACCAGTGATTTGGCCCAGGGGTATCAGCCCCAGCATTTT.

The V gene is TRBV20-1, the J gene TRBJ2-3; possible D gene TRBD2, 7 bases. This CDR3 contains 15 residues. Germline V gene sequence: CDR1 DFQATT, CDR2 SNEGSKA (reference sequence). Trimming removed 1 base from V and 10 bases from J, with 21 bases in between. CDR3 coding DNA: TGCAGTGCTAGAGTGGAAACGGGGGGCGGCTTGGCGCAGTATTTT. Translated: CSARVETGGGLAQYF.

This chain joins TRBV11-2 and TRBJ2-7; TRBD1 matches 7 bases. Unmatched junction bases numbered 11, after V lost 4 bases and J lost 5 bases. In germline, CDR1 is SGHAT, CDR2 FQNNGV. The CDR3 spans 15 residues. CDR3 in DNA: TGTGCCAGCAGCTCATACAGGGGATTGGCCCACGAGCAGTACTTC. Protein product: CASSSYRGLAHEQYF.

This chain links TRBV7-3 with TRBJ2-1, with 10 bases fitting TRBD2. CDR3 length: 14 amino acids. Germline CDR1 and CDR2: SGHTA and FQGTGA. The ends lost 5 bases at V and 6 bases at J; junction bases unmatched: 4. CDR3 bases: TGTGCCAGCAGCCAAGCGGGGGGGGGCAATGAGCAGTTCTTC. It specifies CASSQAGGGNEQFF.

The CDR3 DNA reads TGTGCCAGCAGTTACCTGGCAGTTCAGAAGATGGGGTCCGGGGAGCTGTTTTTT. It is translated as CASSYLAVQKMGSGELFF. The rearrangement joins TRBV6-2 or TRBV6-3 to TRBJ2-2, with D unresolved. Deletions cut 2 bases from V and 6 bases from J, with 22 bases between. Per germline, CDR1 MNHEY and CDR2 SVGEGT. This CDR3 is built from 18 residues.

This clonotype has just a few counts. The rearrangement joins TRBV6-1 to TRBJ2-6, with D uncertain. The CDR3 runs 14 residues. Germline V gene sequence: CDR1 MNHNS, CDR2 SASEGT. V was trimmed by 10 bases and J by 4 bases, leaving 14 bases between them. The CDR3 region is CATTSRRGANVLTF. The CDR3 nucleotides read TGTGCCACCACCTCGCGGCGAGGGGCCAACGTCCTGACTTTC.

This clonotype has just a few counts. The rearrangement links TRBV6-1 to TRBJ2-2, with D perhaps matching TRBD1 or TRBD2 (5 bases each). The CDR3 length is 15 residues. Trimming removed 5 bases from V and 0 bases from J, with 10 bases in between. CDR1 and CDR2 from the germline V gene are MNHNS and SASEGT. The CDR3 bases are TGTGCCAGCAGTCCAGGGAGACCGAACACCGGGGAGCTGTTTTTT. Amino acids: CASSPGRPNTGELFF.